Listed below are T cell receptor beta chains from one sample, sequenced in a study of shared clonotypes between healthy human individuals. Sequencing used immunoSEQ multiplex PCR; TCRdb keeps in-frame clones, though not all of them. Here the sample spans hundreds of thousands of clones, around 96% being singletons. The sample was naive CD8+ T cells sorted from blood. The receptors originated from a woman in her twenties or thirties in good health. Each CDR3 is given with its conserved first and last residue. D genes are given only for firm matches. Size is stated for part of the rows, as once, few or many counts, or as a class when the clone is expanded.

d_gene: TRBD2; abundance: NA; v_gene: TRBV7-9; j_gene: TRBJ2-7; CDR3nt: TGTGCCAGCAGCCTGGCGACTAGCGAGTACGAGCAGTACTTC; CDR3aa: CASSLATSEYEQYF
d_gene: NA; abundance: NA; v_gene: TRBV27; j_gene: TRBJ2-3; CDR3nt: TGTGCCAGCAGTTTAGGGCTAGCGGTCACCTGGGGGCTCACAGATACGCAGTATTTT; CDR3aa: CASSLGLAVTWGLTDTQYF
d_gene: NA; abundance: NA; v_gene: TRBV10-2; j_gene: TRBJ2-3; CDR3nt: TGCGCCAGCAGTGTCGGCGTGGATACGCAGTATTTT; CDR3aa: CASSVGVDTQYF
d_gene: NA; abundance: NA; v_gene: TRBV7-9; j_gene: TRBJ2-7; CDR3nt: TGTGCCAGCAGCTTTCCCGGAGGACCCTACGAGCAGTACTTC; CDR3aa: CASSFPGGPYEQYF
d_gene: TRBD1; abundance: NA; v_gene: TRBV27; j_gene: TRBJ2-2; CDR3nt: TGTGCCAGCAGTCCGGGACAGGTTTTAACCGGGGAGCTGTTTTTT; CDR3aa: CASSPGQVLTGELFF
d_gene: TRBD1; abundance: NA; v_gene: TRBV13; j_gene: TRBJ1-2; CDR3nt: TGTGCCAGCAGCCCGGGGACAGGGGTCGGCTACACCTTC; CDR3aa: CASSPGTGVGYTF
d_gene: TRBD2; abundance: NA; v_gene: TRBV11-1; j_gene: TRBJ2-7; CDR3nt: TGTGCCAGCAGCCCCAAACGGACTAGCGGGAGAAATGAGTACGAGCAGTACTTC; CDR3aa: CASSPKRTSGRNEYEQYF
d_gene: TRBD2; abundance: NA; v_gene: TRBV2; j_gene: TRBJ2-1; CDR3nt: TGTGCCAGCAGTGTGGGAGCGGGATACAATGAGCAGTTCTTC; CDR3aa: CASSVGAGYNEQFF
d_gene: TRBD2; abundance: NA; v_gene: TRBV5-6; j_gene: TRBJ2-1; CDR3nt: TGTGCCAGCAGCTTTTGGCAGCCGGGACTAGCGGGAGATGAGCAGTTCTTC; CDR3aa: CASSFWQPGLAGDEQFF
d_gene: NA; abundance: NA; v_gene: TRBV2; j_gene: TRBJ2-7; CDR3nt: TGTGCCAGCAGCTCTGAGGGCTACGAGCAGTACTTC; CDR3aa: CASSSEGYEQYF
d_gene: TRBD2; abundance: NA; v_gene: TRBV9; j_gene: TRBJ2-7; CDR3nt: TGTGCCAGCAGCGCCTCCCCTGCGACTAGCGGGAACTACGAGCAGTACTTC; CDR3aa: CASSASPATSGNYEQYF
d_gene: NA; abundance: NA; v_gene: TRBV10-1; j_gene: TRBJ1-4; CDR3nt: TGCGCCAGCAGTGGTATCGGGGTGGCACAAGAAAAACTGTTTTTT; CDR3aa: CASSGIGVAQEKLFF
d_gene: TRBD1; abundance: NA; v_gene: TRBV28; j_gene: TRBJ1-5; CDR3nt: TGTGCCAGCAGTTCTGGGACAGGGGGATATCAGCCCCAGCATTTT; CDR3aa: CASSSGTGGYQPQHF
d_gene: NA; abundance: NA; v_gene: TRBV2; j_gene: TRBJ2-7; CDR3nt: TGTGCCAGCAAAGCGGATCGTCGGGGGTACTACGAGCAGTACTTC; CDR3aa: CASKADRRGYYEQYF
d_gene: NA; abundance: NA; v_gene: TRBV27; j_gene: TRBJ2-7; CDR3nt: TGTGCCAGCAGTTTATCTAGCGGCGTTCCTTACGAGCAGTACTTC; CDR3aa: CASSLSSGVPYEQYF
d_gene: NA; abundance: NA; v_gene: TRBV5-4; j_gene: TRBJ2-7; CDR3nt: TGTGCCAGCAGCTTGGACAGGGAATCCTACGAGCAGTACTTC; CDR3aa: CASSLDRESYEQYF
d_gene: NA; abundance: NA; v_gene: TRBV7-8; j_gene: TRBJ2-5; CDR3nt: TGTGCCAGCAGCTCACCCCCCTTCCCTCGGGAGACCCAGTACTTC; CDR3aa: CASSSPPFPRETQYF
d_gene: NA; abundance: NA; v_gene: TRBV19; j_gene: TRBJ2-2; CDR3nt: TGTGCCAGTTCATTACTCCAGGGGAACACCGGGGAGCTGTTTTTT; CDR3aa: CASSLLQGNTGELFF
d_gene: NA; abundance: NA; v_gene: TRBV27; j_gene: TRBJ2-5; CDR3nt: TGTGCCAGCAGTTTTCTAGGGATTACGGGTGAGACCCAGTACTTC; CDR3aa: CASSFLGITGETQYF
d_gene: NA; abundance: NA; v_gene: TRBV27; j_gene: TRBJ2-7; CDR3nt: TGTGCCAGCAGTTTCGAGCTACAACCTCGCAGGGAGCAGTACTTC; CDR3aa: CASSFELQPRREQYF
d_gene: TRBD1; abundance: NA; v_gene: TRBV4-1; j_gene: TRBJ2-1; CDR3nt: TGCGCCAGCAGCCCTGGACAGGGCTATGAGCAGTTCTTC; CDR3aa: CASSPGQGYEQFF
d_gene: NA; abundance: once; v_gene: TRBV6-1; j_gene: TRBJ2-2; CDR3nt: TGTGCCAGAGGGTCCTCGAACACCGGGGAGCTGTTTTTT; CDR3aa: CARGSSNTGELFF
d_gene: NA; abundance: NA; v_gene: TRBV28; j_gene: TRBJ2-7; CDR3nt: TGTGCCAGCAGTAACGACTCCTACGAGCAGTACTTC; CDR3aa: CASSNDSYEQYF
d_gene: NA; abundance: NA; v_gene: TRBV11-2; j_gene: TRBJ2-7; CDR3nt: TGTGCCAGCAGCGTAGGGACGCTCTACGAGCAGTACTTC; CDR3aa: CASSVGTLYEQYF
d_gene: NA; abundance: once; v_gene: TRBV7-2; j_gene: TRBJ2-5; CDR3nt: TGTGCCAGCAGCTTAGGGGCTGCGGACCCATCCGAGACCCAGTACTTC; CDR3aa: CASSLGAADPSETQYF
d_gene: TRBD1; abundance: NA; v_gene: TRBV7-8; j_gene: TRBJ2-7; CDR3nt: TGTGCCAGCAGCTTAGCCCCCGGACAGGGCTACGAGCAGTACTTC; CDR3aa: CASSLAPGQGYEQYF
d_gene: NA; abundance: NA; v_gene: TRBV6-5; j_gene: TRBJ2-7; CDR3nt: TGTGCCAGCAGTTACCACCCGGGGGCCTACGAGCAGTACTTC; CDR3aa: CASSYHPGAYEQYF
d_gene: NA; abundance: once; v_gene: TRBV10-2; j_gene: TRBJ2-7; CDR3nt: TGCGCCAGCACTATTCGGGGCTACGAGCAGTACTTC; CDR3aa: CASTIRGYEQYF
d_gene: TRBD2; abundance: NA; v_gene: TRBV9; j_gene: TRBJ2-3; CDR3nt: TGTGCCAGCAGCTTTACTAGCGGTTACACAGATACGCAGTATTTT; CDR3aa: CASSFTSGYTDTQYF
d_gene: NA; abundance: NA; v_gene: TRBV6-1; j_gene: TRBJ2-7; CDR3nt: TGTGCCAGCAGTGGCAAACAGGGATCCTACGAGCAGTACTTC; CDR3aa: CASSGKQGSYEQYF
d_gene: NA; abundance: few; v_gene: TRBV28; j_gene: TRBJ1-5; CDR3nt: TGTGCCAGCAGTCTTCACCAGGGCAGTCAGCCCCAGCATTTT; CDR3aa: CASSLHQGSQPQHF
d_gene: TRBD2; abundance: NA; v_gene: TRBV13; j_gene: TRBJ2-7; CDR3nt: TGTGCCAGCAGCACGGGACTAGCGGGAGCCGAGCAGTACTTC; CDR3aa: CASSTGLAGAEQYF
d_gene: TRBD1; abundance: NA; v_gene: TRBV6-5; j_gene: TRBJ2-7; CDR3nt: TGTGCCAGCAGCGCCACAGGGGCCCCACCGGTCGAGCAGTACTTC; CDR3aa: CASSATGAPPVEQYF
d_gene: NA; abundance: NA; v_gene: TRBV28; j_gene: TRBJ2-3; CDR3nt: TGTGCCAGCAGTTTTAGTCTACGGGGAGATACGCAGTATTTT; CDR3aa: CASSFSLRGDTQYF
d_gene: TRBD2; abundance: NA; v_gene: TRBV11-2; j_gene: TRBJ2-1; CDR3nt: TGTGCCAGCAGCCCAACGCAACAGCGGGAGTATGAGCAGTTCTTC; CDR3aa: CASSPTQQREYEQFF
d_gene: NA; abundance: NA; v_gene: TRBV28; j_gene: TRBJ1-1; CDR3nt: TGTGCCAGCAGTCCTACCTTGGGGTCGAACACTGAAGCTTTCTTT; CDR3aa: CASSPTLGSNTEAFF
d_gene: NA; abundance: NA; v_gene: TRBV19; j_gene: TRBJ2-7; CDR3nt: TGTGCCAGTAGTACACATCCGGCCTACGAGCAGTACTTC; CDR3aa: CASSTHPAYEQYF
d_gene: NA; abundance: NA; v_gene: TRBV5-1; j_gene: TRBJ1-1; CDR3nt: TGCGCCAGCAGCCCTCGGACGACAGTTTCTTTGACTGAAGCTTTCTTT; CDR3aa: CASSPRTTVSLTEAFF
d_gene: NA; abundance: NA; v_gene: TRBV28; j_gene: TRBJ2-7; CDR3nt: TGTGCCAGCCGGGACGGTTCCTACGAGCAGTACTTC; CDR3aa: CASRDGSYEQYF
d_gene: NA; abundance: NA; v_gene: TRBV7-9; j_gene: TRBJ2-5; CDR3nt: TGTGCCAGCAGCCTTCCGGACAGCCAAGAGACCCAGTACTTC; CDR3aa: CASSLPDSQETQYF
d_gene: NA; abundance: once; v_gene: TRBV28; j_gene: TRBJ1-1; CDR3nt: TGTGCCAGCAGTCCCCCCTCAACGCCGAGCACTGAAGCTTTCTTT; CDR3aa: CASSPPSTPSTEAFF
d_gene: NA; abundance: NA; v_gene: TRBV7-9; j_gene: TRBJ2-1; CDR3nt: TGTGCCAGCAGCGCTCCGCGCGTCGGGCAGGGCCGAACCGGGAGTGAGCAGTTCTTC; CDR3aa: CASSAPRVGQGRTGSEQFF
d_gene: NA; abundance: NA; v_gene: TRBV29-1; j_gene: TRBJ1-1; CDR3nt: TGCAGCGTTGGGGGGGGCCCAGTCATCACTGAAGCTTTCTTT; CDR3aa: CSVGGGPVITEAFF
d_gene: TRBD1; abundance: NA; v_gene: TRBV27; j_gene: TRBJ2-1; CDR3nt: TGTGCCAGTAAACTCGGGACAGGGGAGAATGAGCAGTTCTTC; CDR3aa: CASKLGTGENEQFF
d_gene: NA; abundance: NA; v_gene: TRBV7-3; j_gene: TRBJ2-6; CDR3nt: TGTGCCAGCAGCTCCCTTTCAGGGGCTGGGGCCAACGTCCTGACTTTC; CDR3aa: CASSSLSGAGANVLTF
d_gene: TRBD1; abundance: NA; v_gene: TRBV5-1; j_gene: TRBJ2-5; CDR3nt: TGCGCCAGCAGCTTGGCCGGGCAGGGGGTGCAAGAGACCCAGTACTTC; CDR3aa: CASSLAGQGVQETQYF
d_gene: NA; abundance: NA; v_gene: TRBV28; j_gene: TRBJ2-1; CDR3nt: TGTGCCAGCACGATTTACAATGAGCAGTTCTTC; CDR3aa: CASTIYNEQFF
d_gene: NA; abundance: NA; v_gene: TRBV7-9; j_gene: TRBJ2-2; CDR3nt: TGTGCCAGCGACCTCCCGGACGGAGACACCGGGGAGCTGTTTTTT; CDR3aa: CASDLPDGDTGELFF
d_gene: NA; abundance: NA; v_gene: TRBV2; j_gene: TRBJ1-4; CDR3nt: TGTGCCAGCAGTGGGTATACAGGGCTGAATGAAAAACTGTTTTTT; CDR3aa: CASSGYTGLNEKLFF
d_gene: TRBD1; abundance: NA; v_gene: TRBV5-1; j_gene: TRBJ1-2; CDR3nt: TGCGCCAGCAGCCAAGACAGGGGTAACTATGGCTACACCTTC; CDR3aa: CASSQDRGNYGYTF
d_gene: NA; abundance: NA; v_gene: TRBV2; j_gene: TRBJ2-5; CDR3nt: TGTGCCAGCAGTGACATGTCAGTCCAAGAGACCCAGTACTTC; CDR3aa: CASSDMSVQETQYF
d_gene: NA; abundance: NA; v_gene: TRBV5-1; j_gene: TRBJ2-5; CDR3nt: TGCGCCAGCAGCCCAGTTTCGGCAAGCGGAAGATCTGATGAGCAGTACTTC; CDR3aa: CASSPVSASGRSDEQYF
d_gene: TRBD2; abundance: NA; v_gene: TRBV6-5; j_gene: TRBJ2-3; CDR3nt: TGTGCCAGCAAAGGGACTAGCGCGGGGGATACGCAGTATTTT; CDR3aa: CASKGTSAGDTQYF
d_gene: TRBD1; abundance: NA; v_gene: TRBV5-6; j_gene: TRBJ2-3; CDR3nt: TGTGCCAGCAGCGTACAGGGGGCGTTCACAGATACGCAGTATTTT; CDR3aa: CASSVQGAFTDTQYF
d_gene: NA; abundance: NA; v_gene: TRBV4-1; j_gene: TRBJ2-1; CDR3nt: TGCGCCAGCACCGCCGGGGAGCTTTACAATGAGCAGTTCTTC; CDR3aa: CASTAGELYNEQFF